The rows below give T cell receptor beta chains drawn from one sample of a study of blood T cells in healthy people across ages. TCRdb reprocessed the 5' RACE reads via MiXCR and lists one record per CDR3 protein. This sample has more than 500,000 distinct CDR3 sequences, with over 25% found just once. These data also formed part of another study, on T cells of mothers and their children.

Sequencing used blood. The source is a boy between 2 and 10 years old in good health. Each CDR3 is given with its conserved first and last residue. D genes are given only for firm matches. Only part of the rows carry a size: once, few, many, or a class if the clone is expanded.

j_call,v_call,d_call,clone_size,cdr3_nt,cdr3_aa
TRBJ1-1,TRBV7-2,NA,NA,TGTGCCAGCAGCTTAGGCAGCAGGAACACTGAAGCTTTCTTT,CASSLGSRNTEAFF
TRBJ2-3,TRBV5-6,TRBD2,NA,TGTGCCAGCAGCTTCGGGACTAGCGGGGGGAGCACAGATACGCAGTATTTT,CASSFGTSGGSTDTQYF
TRBJ1-3,TRBV20-1,NA,few,TGCAGTGCTAGATCACACGAGGGCTCTGGAAACACCATATATTTT,CSARSHEGSGNTIYF
TRBJ1-2,TRBV5-1,TRBD1,NA,TGCGCCAGCAGCCCCCGGGACAGGGGGAATAGCTATGGCTACACCTTC,CASSPRDRGNSYGYTF
TRBJ2-5,TRBV9,TRBD2,few,TGTGCCAGCAGCGTAGGCTACGGGGGGGCGGAGACCCAGTACTTC,CASSVGYGGAETQYF
TRBJ2-7,TRBV4-2,NA,many,TGTGCCAGCAGCCAAGAATCCAGGGGGGCCTACGAGCAGTACTTC,CASSQESRGAYEQYF
TRBJ2-5,TRBV7-9,NA,few,TGTGCCAGCAGCTTATATGTGAGCCTCCAAGAGACCCAGTACTTC,CASSLYVSLQETQYF
TRBJ2-2,TRBV10-3,NA,few,TGTACCATCAGTGTCCAGGGAACGGCCGGGGAGCTGTTTTTT,CTISVQGTAGELFF
TRBJ2-1,TRBV27,NA,NA,TGTGCCAGCAGTTTCGTGGGGCCCTATTACAATGAGCAGTTCTTC,CASSFVGPYYNEQFF
TRBJ2-7,TRBV4-2,NA,NA,TGTGCCAGCAGCCAAGAGGGAGGCGAATTCTACGAGCAGTACTTC,CASSQEGGEFYEQYF
TRBJ2-7,TRBV27,TRBD1,NA,TGTGCCAGCAGTTTATCGACAGGGGGAGGATACGAGCAGTACTTC,CASSLSTGGGYEQYF
TRBJ2-5,TRBV7-2,NA,NA,TGTGCCAGCAGCCGTGAGGGTGAGGAGACCCAGTACTTC,CASSREGEETQYF
TRBJ1-2,TRBV18,TRBD1,many,TGTGCCAGCTCACGGGAGACAGGGGAGTATGGCTACACCTTC,CASSRETGEYGYTF
TRBJ1-4,TRBV30,NA,NA,TGTGCCTGGAGTGTAGAACGTCGGAGGGATGAAAAACTGTTTTTT,CAWSVERRRDEKLFF
TRBJ1-2,TRBV3-1,NA,NA,TGTGCCAGCAGCCAAGCAGGTCCTGGCTACACCTTC,CASSQAGPGYTF
TRBJ1-4,TRBV9,NA,NA,TGTGCCAGCAGCGCGGCCGCAACTAATGAAAAACTGTTTTTT,CASSAAATNEKLFF
TRBJ2-1,TRBV6-2/TRBV6-3,TRBD2,few,TGTGCCAGCAGTTATCTACTCGGGGGACTAGCGGGAGGTCCCGTATACAATGAGCAGTTCTTC,CASSYLLGGLAGGPVYNEQFF
TRBJ2-5,TRBV20-1,TRBD2,few,TGCAGTGCTAGAGCCGAAGCGGGGGGGGCCGAGACCCAGTACTTC,CSARAEAGGAETQYF
TRBJ2-5,TRBV7-9,NA,NA,TGTGCCAGCAGCTTAAGGGATCCCGAGTCGAGTGAGCAGTACTTC,CASSLRDPESSEQYF
TRBJ2-6,TRBV7-9,NA,NA,TGTGCCAGCAGCCCCGTCTACGGGGCCAACGTCCTGACTTTC,CASSPVYGANVLTF
TRBJ2-2,TRBV10-3,NA,NA,TGTGCCATCAGTCGCGGCGTGATACGGACCGGGGAGCTGTTTTTT,CAISRGVIRTGELFF
TRBJ2-7,TRBV12-3/TRBV12-4,NA,few,TGTGCCAGCAGTTTAGATCTCGGCAGGGCCCCCTACGAGCAGTACTTC,CASSLDLGRAPYEQYF
TRBJ2-7,TRBV7-9,NA,NA,TGTGCCAGCAGCAACCTACTCAGAAACTCCTACGAGCAGTACTTC,CASSNLLRNSYEQYF
TRBJ1-2,TRBV10-3,NA,few,TGTGCCATCAGTGACCTGGACATTTCTAACTATGGCTACACCTTC,CAISDLDISNYGYTF
TRBJ1-2,TRBV14,NA,few,TGTGCCAGCAGCCAAGAAATTGGACAGTTGTCTTACTATGGCTACACCTTC,CASSQEIGQLSYYGYTF
TRBJ2-1,TRBV11-3,TRBD1,NA,TGTGCCAGCAGCTTAAGGACAGGGGAGGGCAATGAGCAGTTCTTC,CASSLRTGEGNEQFF
TRBJ2-7,TRBV20-1,NA,NA,TGCAGTGCTAGAGATTTGAACAGGGCGTCCTACGAGCAGTACTTC,CSARDLNRASYEQYF
TRBJ1-2,TRBV4-1,TRBD1,few,TGCGCCAGCAGCCATCCCGGACAGGGCTATGGCTACACCTTC,CASSHPGQGYGYTF
TRBJ1-2,TRBV6-1,NA,NA,TGTGCCAGCAGTGAGATGCTAACTAACTATGGCTACACCTTC,CASSEMLTNYGYTF
TRBJ2-2,TRBV24-1,NA,few,TGTGCCACCAGTGAGGGGGCCGGGAACACCGGGGAGCTGTTTTTT,CATSEGAGNTGELFF